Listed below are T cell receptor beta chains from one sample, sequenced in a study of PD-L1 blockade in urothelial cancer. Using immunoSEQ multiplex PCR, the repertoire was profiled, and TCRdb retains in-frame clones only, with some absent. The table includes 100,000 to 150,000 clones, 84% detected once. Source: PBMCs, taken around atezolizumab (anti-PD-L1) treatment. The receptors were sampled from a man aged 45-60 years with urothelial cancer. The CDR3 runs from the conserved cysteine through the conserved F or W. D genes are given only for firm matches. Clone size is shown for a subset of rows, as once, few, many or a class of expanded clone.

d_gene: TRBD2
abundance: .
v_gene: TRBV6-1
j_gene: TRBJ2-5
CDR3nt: TGTGCCAGCAGACGCGGGAGGGACGAGACCCAGTACTTC
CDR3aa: CASRRGRDETQYF

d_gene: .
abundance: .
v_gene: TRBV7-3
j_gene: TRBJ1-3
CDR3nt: TGTGCCAGCAGCTTAACAGTCCCCTTACAAAACACCATATATTTT
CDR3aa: CASSLTVPLQNTIYF

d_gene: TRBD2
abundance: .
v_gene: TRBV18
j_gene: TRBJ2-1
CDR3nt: TGTGCCAGCTCACTACACCCGCCCAGGGGTGATGGGACTAGCGGGAGGTCCAATGAGCAGTTCTTC
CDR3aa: CASSLHPPRGDGTSGRSNEQFF

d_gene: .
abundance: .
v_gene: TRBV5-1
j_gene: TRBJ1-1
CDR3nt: TGCGCCAGCAGCTTGGCCACAGGGCGAAACACTGAAGCTTTCTTT
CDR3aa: CASSLATGRNTEAFF

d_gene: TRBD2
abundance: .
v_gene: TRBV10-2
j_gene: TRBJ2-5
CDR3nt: TGCGCCAGCAGTGAATTATCGGGAGGTCAAGAGACCCAGTACTTC
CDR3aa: CASSELSGGQETQYF

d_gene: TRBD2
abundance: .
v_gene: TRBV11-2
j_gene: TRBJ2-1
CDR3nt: TGTGCCAGCAGCCATGGTAGGGCGGGAGGCATGAGTTTGAATGAGCAGTTCTTC
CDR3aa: CASSHGRAGGMSLNEQFF

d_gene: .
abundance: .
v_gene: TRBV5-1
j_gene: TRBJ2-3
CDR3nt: TGCGCCAGCAGCTCACAGGGCGGGAGTATAACAGATACGCAGTATTTT
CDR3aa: CASSSQGGSITDTQYF

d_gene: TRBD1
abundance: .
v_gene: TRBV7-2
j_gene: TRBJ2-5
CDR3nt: TGTGCCAGCAGCTTGGGACAGACCCAAGAGACCCAGTACTTC
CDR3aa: CASSLGQTQETQYF

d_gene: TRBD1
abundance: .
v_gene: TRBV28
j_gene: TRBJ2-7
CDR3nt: TGTGCCAGCAGTCCTCGGGACAGGGAAGTAGGCGAGCAGTACTTC
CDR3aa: CASSPRDREVGEQYF

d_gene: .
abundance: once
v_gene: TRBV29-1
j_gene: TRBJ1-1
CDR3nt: TGCAGCGTTGAAGATTTACAGGGCCTCTCGTACACTGAAGCTTTCTTT
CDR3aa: CSVEDLQGLSYTEAFF

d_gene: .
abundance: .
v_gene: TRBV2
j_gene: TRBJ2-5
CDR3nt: TGTGCCAGCAGTGCCCGGACAGGGAGGGGAGAGACCCAGTACTTC
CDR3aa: CASSARTGRGETQYF

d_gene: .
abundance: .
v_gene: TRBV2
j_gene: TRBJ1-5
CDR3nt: TGTGCCAGCGGGGGGGGTCAGCCCCAGCATTTT
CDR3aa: CASGGGQPQHF

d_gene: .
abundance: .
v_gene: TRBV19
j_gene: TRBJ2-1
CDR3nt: TGTGCCAGTAGTATAGCGGGAGTAACCAATGAGCAGTTCTTC
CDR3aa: CASSIAGVTNEQFF

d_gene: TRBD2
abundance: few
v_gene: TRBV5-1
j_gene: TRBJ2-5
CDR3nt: TGCGCCAGCAGCTTGGGTTTAGCTAGCGGTCCGGGGGCCCAGTACTTC
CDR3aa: CASSLGLASGPGAQYF

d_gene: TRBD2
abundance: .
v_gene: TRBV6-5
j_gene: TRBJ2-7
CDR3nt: TGTGCCAGCAGTTACTCGAGCGGGGGAGGCTACGAGCAGTACTTC
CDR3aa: CASSYSSGGGYEQYF

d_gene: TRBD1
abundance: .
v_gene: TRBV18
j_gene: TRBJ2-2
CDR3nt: TGTGCCAGCTCACAACAGGGGATGAACACCGGGGAGCTGTTTTTT
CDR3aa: CASSQQGMNTGELFF

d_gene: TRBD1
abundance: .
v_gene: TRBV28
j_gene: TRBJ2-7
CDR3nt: TGTGCCAGCAGGATACAGGGGCGCACCTACGAGCAGTACTTC
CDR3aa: CASRIQGRTYEQYF

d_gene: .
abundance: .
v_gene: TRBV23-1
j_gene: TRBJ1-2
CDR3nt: TGCGCCAGCAGTCACTTAAGACAGAGGAGCTATGGCTACACCTTC
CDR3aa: CASSHLRQRSYGYTF

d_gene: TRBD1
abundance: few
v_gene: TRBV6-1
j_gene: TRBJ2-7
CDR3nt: TGTGCCAGCAGGACTCCGGGACAGGGGACGAACGAGCAGTACTTC
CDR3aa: CASRTPGQGTNEQYF

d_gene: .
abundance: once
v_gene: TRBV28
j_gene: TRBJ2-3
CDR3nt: TGTGCCAGCAGTTTATTGTCCGGGAGAGGCACAGATACGCAGTATTTT
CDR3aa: CASSLLSGRGTDTQYF

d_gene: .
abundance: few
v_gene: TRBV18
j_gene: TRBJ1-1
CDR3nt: TGTGCCAGCTCACAGGGACTCCGCACTGAAGCTTTCTTT
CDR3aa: CASSQGLRTEAFF

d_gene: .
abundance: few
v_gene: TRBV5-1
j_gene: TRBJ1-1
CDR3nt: TGCGCCAGCAGCTTGGCCGTGAACACTGAAGCTTTCTTT
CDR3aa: CASSLAVNTEAFF

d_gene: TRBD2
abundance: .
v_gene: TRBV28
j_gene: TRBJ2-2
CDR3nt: TGTGCCAGCAGTTCCCCCCTAGCGGGAGCCACTTACACCGGGGAGCTGTTTTTT
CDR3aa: CASSSPLAGATYTGELFF